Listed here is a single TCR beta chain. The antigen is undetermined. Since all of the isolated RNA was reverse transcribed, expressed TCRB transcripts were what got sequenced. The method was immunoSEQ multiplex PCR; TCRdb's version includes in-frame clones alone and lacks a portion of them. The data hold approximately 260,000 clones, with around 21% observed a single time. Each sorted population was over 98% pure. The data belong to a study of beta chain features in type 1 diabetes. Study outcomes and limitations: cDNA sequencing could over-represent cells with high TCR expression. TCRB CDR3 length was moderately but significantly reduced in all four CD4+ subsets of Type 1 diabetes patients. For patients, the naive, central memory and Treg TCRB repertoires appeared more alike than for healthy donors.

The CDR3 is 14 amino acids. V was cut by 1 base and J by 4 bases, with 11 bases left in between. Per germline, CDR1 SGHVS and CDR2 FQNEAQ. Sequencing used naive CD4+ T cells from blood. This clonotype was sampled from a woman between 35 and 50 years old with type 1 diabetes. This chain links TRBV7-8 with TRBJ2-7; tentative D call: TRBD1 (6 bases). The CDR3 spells CASSLETGDYEQYF. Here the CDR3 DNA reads TGTGCCAGCAGCTTAGAGACAGGAGATTACGAGCAGTACTTC.